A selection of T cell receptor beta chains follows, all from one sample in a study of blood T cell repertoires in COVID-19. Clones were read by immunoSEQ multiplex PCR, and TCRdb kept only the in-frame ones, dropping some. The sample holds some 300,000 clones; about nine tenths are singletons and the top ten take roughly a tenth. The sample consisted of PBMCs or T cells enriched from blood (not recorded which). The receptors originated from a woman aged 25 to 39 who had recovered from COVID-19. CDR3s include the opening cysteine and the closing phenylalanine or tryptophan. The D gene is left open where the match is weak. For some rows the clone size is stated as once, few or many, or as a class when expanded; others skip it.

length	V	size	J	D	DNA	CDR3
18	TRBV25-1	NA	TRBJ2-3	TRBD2	TGTGCCAGCAGTGCCACTAGCGGGAGGGATACTAGCACAGATACGCAGTATTTT	CASSATSGRDTSTDTQYF
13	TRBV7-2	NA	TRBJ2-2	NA	TGTGCCAGCAGCTTACAGGGGACCGGGGAGCTGTTTTTT	CASSLQGTGELFF
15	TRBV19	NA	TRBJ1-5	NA	TGTGCCAGTAGTATAGCCGCGGCCGGGGGGCAGCCCCAGCATTTT	CASSIAAAGGQPQHF
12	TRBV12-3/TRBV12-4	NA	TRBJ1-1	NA	TGTGCCAGCAGTTACAGGAACACTGAAGCTTTCTTT	CASSYRNTEAFF
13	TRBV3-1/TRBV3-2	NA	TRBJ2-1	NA	TGTGCCAGCAGCCCGCGGACGGGAAGTGAGCAGTTCTTC	CASSPRTGSEQFF
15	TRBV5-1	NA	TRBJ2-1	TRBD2	TGCGCCAGCAGCTCCAGACTAGCGGGAGTGAATGAGCAGTTCTTC	CASSSRLAGVNEQFF
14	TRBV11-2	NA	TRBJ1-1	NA	TGTGCCAGCAGCTTAGTGCCGGTCCACACTGAAGCTTTCTTT	CASSLVPVHTEAFF
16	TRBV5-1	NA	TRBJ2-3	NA	TGCGCCAGCAGGAGTGGATATCGCGGGAGCACAGATACGCAGTATTTT	CASRSGYRGSTDTQYF
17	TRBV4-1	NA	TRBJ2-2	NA	TGCGCCAGCAGCCAGCACCCCGGGACTGCGAACACCGGGGAGCTGTTTTTT	CASSQHPGTANTGELFF
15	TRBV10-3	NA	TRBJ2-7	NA	TGTGCCATCAGTGAGTCGAGAGGGGGCTCCTACGAGCAGTACTTC	CAISESRGGSYEQYF
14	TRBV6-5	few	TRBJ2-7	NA	TGTGCCAGCAGTTACGAGAGGGCCTCTTACGAGCAGTACTTC	CASSYERASYEQYF
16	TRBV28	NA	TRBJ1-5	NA	TGTGCCAGCAGTTTACCCCGGGATTATAGCAATCAGCCCCAGCATTTT	CASSLPRDYSNQPQHF
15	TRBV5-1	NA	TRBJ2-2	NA	TGCGCCAGCAGTAAGACAGACGCGAACACCGGGGAGCTGTTTTTT	CASSKTDANTGELFF
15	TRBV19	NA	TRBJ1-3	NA	TGTGCCAGTAGTATTACGGACAGCCTCGGAAACACCATATATTTT	CASSITDSLGNTIYF
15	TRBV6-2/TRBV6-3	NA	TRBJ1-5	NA	TGTGCCAGCAGTTACGACAGCGCGAGCAATCAGCCCCAGCATTTT	CASSYDSASNQPQHF
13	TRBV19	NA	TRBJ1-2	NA	TGTGCCAGTAGTATCCAGGGTAACTATGGCTACACCTTC	CASSIQGNYGYTF
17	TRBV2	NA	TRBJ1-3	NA	TGTGCCAGCGAGTGGAACCCTGGGCAAGGCCGAGGAAACACCATATATTTT	CASEWNPGQGRGNTIYF
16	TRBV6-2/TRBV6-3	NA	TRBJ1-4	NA	TGTGCCAGCAGTTACTCCCCCCGGGAAACGACGGAAAAACTGTTTTTT	CASSYSPRETTEKLFF
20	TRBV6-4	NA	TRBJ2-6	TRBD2	TGTGCCAGCAGTGATCCCCCGGGAGGGCCTGTTTGCGCTGGGGCCAACGTCCTGACTTTC	CASSDPPGGPVCAGANVLTF
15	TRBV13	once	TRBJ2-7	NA	TGTGCCAGCAGCTTAGTAAAGCAGGGAACCCACGAGCAGTACTTC	CASSLVKQGTHEQYF
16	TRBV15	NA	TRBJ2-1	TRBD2	TGTGCCACCAGCAGTGGGGGGACTAGCGACTACAATGAGCAGTTCTTC	CATSSGGTSDYNEQFF
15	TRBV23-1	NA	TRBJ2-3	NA	TGCGCCAGCAGTCTCTTAAGGGGTGGGGAAGATACGCAGTATTTT	CASSLLRGGEDTQYF
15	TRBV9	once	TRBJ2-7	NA	TGTGCCAGCAGCCTTAACAGGGAGTTCGAGGGCGAGCAGTACTTC	CASSLNREFEGEQYF
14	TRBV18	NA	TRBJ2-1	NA	TGTGCCAGCTCACCCGGGACACAAGACAATGAGCAGTTCTTC	CASSPGTQDNEQFF
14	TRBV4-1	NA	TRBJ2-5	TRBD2	TGCGCCAGCAGCCAAACTAGCGGCCAAGAGACCCAGTACTTC	CASSQTSGQETQYF
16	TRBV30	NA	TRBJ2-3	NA	TGTGCCTGGAGTGTATCCTCTAGATTTACCCAAGATACGCAGTATTTT	CAWSVSSRFTQDTQYF
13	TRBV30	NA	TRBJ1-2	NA	TGTGCCTGGAGTGTACGGGAAACGCAGAGGCTCACCTTC	CAWSVRETQRLTF
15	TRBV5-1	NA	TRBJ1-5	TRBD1	TGCGCCAGCAGCCGGACAGGGGGCGAGAATCAGCCCCAGCATTTT	CASSRTGGENQPQHF
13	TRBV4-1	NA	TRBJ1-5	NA	TGCGCCAGCAGCCAAGGGGGGGGACAGCCCCAGCATTTT	CASSQGGGQPQHF
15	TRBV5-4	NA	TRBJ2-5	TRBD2	TGTGCCAGCAGCGACAAGCGGGAGGGCCGAGAGACCCAGTACTTC	CASSDKREGRETQYF
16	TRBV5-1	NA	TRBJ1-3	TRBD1	TGCGCCAGCAGCTTGGAACTACAGGGGGCTGGAAACACCATATATTTT	CASSLELQGAGNTIYF
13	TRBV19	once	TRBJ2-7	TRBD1	TGTGCCAGTAGCACTACAAGGGGGCACGAGCAGTACTTC	CASSTTRGHEQYF
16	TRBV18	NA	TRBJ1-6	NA	TGTGCCAGCTCACCGGCCGTACACGCATATAATTCACCCCTCCACTTT	CASSPAVHAYNSPLHF